This T cell receptor (beta chain) is drawn from a study of patients and donors after allogeneic stem cell transplantation. TCRdb itself ran the RT-PCR reads through MiXCR, one entry per CDR3 protein. This sample has several hundred distinct CDR3 sequences; 20% to 30% occur once, and the top ten carry over 60%. V was pared by 6 bases and J by 1 base, with 0 bases of the junction left unmatched. CDR3 length: 12 residues. Germline CDR1 and CDR2: SGHDT and YYEEEE. The specimen was blood, either unsorted or a sorted T cell fraction (not recorded which). V is TRBV5-6 and J is TRBJ1-1; 7 bases line up with TRBD1. The clonotype originates from a human donor who was either an allogeneic HSCT recipient or a stem cell or donor lymphocyte infusion donor (not recorded which). It is not recorded whose cells these are; they may come from a transplant donor. The CDR3 sequence: CASNRGNTEAFF. The CDR3 coding sequence is TGTGCCAGCAACAGGGGGAACACTGAAGCTTTCTTT.